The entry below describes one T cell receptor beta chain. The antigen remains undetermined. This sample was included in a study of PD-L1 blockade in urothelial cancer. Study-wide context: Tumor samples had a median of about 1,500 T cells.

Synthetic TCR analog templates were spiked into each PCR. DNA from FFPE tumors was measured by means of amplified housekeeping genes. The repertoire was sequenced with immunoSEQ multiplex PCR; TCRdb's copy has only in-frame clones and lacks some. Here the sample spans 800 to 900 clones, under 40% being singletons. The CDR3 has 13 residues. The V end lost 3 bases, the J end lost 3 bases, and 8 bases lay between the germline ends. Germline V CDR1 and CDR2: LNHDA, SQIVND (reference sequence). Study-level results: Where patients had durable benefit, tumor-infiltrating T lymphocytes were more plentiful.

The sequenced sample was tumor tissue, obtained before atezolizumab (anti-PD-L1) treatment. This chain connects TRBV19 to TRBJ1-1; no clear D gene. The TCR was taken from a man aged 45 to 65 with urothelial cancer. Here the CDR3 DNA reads TGTGCCAGTAGTATGACCGGGGACACTGAAGCTTTCTTT. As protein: CASSMTGDTEAFF.